This T cell receptor (beta chain) comes out of a study of blood T cell repertoires in COVID-19. Study summary: There were acute and convalescent COVID-19 samples, and they came from the United States, Italy and Spain. PBMCs, B-cell-depleted T cells, or T cells were the source of the cDNA or gDNA that made up the material.

Germline CDR1 MRHNA, CDR2 SNTAGT. The CDR3 covers 13 residues. Unmatched junction bases numbered 4, after V lost 2 bases and J lost 9 bases. Per the original methods: Estimation of nucleated cell counts was performed using reference gene primer amplification. Only in-frame clones appear in the TCRdb table, and some are missing; sequencing was by immunoSEQ multiplex PCR. V and J calls and clone size are as listed in that table; D and trimming were resolved from the DNA. The sample lists 100,000 to 120,000 clones; approximately 82% were seen once. The receptor was derived from a woman aged 80 or over with acute or convalescent COVID-19. The sample comprised peripheral blood. The chain combines TRBV6-4 with TRBJ2-1; 7 bases agree with TRBD2. CDR3 nucleotide sequence: TGTGCCAGCAGTGACACTAGCGTAGGTGAGCAGTTCTTC. It is translated as CASSDTSVGEQFF.